The clone carrying this TCR beta chain has only a few counts. The data stem from a study of glioma-infiltrating T cells after dendritic cell vaccination. Study information: Treatment, given 2003 to 2012, was autologous tumor lysate-pulsed dendritic cell vaccination. Autologous tumor lysate was loaded overnight onto monocyte-derived dendritic cells grown about seven days with IL-4 and GM-CSF.

The primer mix had 60 V beta and 13 J beta primers. Profiling relied on immunoSEQ multiplex PCR, and the TCRdb table lists in-frame clones only, not all of them. Here the sample spans 93,000 or so clones, 79% being singletons. CDR1 and CDR2 (germline): SGDLS, YYNGEE. Trimming took 6 bases from V and 2 from J; bases not matched to a gene: 14. The CDR3 contains 16 residues. The chain carries TRBV9 and TRBJ2-7; TRBD2 aligns across 7 bases. The source of this sequence is a human donor with glioblastoma. The specimen comprised blood, sampled before dendritic cell vaccination. Written as DNA, the CDR3 is TGTGCCAGCAACCCCCCCGGGCGGGAGTATCCCTACGAGCAGTACTTC. Protein sequence: CASNPPGREYPYEQYF.